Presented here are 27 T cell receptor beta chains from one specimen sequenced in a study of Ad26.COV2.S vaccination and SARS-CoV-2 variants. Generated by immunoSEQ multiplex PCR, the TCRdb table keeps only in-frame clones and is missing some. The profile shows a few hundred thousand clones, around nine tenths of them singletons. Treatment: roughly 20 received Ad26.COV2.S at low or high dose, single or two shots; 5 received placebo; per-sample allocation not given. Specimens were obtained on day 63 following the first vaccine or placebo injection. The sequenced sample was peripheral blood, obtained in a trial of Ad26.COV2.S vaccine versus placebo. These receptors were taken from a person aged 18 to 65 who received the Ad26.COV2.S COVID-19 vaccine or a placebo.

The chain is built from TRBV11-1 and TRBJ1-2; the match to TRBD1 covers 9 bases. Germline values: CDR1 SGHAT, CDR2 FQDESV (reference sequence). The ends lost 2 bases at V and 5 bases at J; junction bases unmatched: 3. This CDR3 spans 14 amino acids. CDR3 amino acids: CASSLTGGDYGYTF. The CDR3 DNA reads TGTGCCAGCAGCTTAACAGGGGGCGATTATGGCTACACCTTC.

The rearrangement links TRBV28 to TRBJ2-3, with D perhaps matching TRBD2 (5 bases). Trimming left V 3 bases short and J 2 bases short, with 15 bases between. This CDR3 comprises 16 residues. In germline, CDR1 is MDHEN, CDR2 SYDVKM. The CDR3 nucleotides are TGTGCCAGCAGTTTCGAAGGAGGATATGACACAGATACGCAGTATTTT. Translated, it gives CASSFEGGYDTDTQYF.

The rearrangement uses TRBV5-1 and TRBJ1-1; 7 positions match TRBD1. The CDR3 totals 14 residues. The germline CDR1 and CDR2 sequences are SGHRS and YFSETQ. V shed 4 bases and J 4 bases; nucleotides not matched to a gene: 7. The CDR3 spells CASSRQGGGTEAFF. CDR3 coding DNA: TGCGCCAGCAGCCGCCAGGGGGGTGGCACTGAAGCTTTCTTT.

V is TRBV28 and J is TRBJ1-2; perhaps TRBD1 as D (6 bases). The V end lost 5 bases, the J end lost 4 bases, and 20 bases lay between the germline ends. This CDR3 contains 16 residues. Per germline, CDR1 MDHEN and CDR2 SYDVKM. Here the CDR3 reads CASSLNFGGLVYGYTF. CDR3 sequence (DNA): TGTGCCAGCAGTCTAAACTTCGGGGGGCTGGTCTATGGCTACACCTTC.

The CDR3 DNA is TGTGCCAGCAGCTTAAAAGGGGCAACAGATACGCAGTATTTT. It specifies CASSLKGATDTQYF. The V call is TRBV7-8, the J call TRBJ2-3; D perhaps matches TRBD1 (5 bases). The CDR3 has 14 amino acids. Trimming removed 2 bases from V and 3 bases from J, with 9 bases in between. Germline V CDR1 and CDR2: SGHVS, FQNEAQ.

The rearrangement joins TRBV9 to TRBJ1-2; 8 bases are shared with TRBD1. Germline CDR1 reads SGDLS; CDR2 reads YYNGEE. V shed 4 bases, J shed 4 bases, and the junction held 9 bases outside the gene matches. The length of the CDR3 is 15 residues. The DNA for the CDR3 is TGTGCCAGCAGCTCAAGGACAGGGCTTGGCTATGGCTACACCTTC. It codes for CASSSRTGLGYGYTF.

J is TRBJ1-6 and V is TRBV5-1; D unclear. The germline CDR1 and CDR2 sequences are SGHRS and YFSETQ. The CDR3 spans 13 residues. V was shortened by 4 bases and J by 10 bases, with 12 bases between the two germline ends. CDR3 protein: CASSPDFKSPLHF. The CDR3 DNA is TGCGCCAGCAGCCCAGACTTTAAGTCACCCCTCCACTTT.

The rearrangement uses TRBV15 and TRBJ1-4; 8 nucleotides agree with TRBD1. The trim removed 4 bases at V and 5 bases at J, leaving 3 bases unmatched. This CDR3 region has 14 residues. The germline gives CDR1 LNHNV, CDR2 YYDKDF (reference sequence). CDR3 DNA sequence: TGTGCCACCAGCAAGACAGGGGTGAATGAAAAACTGTTTTTT. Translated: CATSKTGVNEKLFF.

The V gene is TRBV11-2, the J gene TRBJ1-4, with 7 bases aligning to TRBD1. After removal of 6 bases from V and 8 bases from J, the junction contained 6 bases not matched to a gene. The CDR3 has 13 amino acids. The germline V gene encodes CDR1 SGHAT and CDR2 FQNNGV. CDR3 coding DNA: TGTGCCAGCAGAAACAGGGGAGGAGAAAAACTGTTTTTT. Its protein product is CASRNRGGEKLFF.

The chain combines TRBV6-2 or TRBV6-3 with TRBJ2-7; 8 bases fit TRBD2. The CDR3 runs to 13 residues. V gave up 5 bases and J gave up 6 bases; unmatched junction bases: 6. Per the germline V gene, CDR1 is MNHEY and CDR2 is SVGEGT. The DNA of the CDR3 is TGTGCCAGCAGTACGGGGGGGCTAGGCGAGCAGTACTTC. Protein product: CASSTGGLGEQYF.

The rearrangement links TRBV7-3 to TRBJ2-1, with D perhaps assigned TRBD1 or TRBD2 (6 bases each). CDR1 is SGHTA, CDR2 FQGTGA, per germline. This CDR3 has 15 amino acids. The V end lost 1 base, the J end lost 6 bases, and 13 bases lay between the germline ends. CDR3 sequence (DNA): TGTGCCAGCAGCTTAAACGGGGGCAGTTTCAATGAGCAGTTCTTC. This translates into CASSLNGGSFNEQFF.

The chain's CDR3 is CASSPQVAARSPLHF. CDR3 coding DNA: TGTGCCAGCAGTCCGCAGGTAGCGGCGAGGTCACCCCTCCACTTT. The chain combines TRBV6-2 or TRBV6-3 with TRBJ1-6; D unresolved. The germline CDR1 and CDR2 sequences are MNHEY and SVGEGT. Trimming took off 5 bases at V and 10 bases at J, with 18 bases between the two ends. This CDR3 region has 15 residues.

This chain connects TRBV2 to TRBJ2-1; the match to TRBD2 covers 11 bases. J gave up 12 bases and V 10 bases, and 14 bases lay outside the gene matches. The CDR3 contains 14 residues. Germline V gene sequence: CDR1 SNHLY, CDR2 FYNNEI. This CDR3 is CANKGLAATVVQFF. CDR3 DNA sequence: TGTGCCAACAAGGGACTAGCGGCGACCGTAGTGCAGTTCTTC.

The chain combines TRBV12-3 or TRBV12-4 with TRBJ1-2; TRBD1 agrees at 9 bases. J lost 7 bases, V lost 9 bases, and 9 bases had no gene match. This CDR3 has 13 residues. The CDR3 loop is CASGAGTGTGYTF. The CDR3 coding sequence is TGTGCCAGTGGGGCCGGGACAGGGACTGGCTACACCTTC.

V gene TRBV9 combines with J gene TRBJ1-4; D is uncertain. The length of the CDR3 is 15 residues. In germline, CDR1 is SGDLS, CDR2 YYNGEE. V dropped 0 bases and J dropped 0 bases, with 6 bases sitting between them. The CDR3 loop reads CASSVGGTTNEKLFF. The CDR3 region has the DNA TGTGCCAGCAGCGTAGGAGGGACAACTAATGAAAAACTGTTTTTT.

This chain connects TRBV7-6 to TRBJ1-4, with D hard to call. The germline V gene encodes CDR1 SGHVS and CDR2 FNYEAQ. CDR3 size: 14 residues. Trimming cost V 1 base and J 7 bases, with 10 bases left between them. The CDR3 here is CASSLESYSEKLFF. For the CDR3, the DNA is TGTGCCAGCAGCTTAGAATCCTACAGTGAAAAACTGTTTTTT.

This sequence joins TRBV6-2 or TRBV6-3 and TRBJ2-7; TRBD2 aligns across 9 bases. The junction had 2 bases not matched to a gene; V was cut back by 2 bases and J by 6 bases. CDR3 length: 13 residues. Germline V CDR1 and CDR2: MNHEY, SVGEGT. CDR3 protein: CASSYLTSGEQYF. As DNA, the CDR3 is TGTGCCAGCAGTTACCTGACTAGCGGCGAGCAGTACTTC.

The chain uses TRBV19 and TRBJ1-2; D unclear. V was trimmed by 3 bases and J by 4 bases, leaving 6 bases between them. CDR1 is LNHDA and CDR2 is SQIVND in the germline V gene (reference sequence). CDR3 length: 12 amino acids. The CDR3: CASSMSIYGYTF. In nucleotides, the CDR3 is TGTGCCAGTAGTATGTCTATCTATGGCTACACCTTC.

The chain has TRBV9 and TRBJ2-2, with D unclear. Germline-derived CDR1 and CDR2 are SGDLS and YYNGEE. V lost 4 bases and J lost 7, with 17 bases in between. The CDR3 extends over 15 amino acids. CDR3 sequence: CASSLKVSLGGELFF. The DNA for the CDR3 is TGTGCCAGCAGCCTGAAGGTTTCCCTGGGCGGGGAGCTGTTTTTT.

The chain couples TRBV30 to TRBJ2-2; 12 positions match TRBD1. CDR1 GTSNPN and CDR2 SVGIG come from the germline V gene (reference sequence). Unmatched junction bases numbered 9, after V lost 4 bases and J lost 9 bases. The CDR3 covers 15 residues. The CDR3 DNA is TGTGCCTGGACAACCGGGACAGGGGGCTTTTGGGAGCTGTTTTTT. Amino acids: CAWTTGTGGFWELFF. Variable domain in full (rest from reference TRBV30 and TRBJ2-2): SQTIHQWPATLVQPVGSPLSLECTVEGTSNPNLYWYRQAAGRGLQLLFYSVGIGQISSEVPQNLSASRPQDRQFILSSKKLLLSDSGFYLCAWTTGTGGFWELFFGEGSRLTVL.

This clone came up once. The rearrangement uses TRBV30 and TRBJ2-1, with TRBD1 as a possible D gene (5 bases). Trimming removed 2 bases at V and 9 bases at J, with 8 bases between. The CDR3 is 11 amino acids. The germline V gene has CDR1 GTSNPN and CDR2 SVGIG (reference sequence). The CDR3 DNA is TGTGCCTGGAGTACCAGGGCTGAGCAGTTCTTC. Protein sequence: CAWSTRAEQFF.

The CDR3 DNA reads TGTGCCAGCAGTTTTTCGGGGGGTATCTATAATTCACCCCTCCACTTT. As protein: CASSFSGGIYNSPLHF. V is TRBV28 and J is TRBJ1-6; a weak D match, TRBD1 (5 bases). Germline values: CDR1 MDHEN, CDR2 SYDVKM. CDR3 size: 16 residues. V was cut by 3 bases and J by 3 bases, with 12 bases left in between.

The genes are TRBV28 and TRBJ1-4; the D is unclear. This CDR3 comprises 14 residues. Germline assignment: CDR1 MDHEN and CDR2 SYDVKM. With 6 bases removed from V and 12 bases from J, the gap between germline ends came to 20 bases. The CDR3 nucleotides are TGTGCCAGCAGACCGACCGGGCAGGTTGGGGAACTGTTTTTT. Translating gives CASRPTGQVGELFF.

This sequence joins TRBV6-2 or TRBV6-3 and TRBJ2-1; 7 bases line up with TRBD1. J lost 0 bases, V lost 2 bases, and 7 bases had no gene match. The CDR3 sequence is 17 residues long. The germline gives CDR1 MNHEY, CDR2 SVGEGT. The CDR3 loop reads CASSYPRDSSSYNEQFF. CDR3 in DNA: TGTGCCAGCAGTTACCCGAGGGACAGTAGCTCCTACAATGAGCAGTTCTTC.

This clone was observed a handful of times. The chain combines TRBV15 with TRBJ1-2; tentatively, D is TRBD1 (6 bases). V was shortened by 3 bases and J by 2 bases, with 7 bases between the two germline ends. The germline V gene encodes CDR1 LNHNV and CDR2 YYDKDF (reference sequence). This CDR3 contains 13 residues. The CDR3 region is CATSSGQNYGYTF. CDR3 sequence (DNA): TGTGCCACCAGCAGCGGACAGAACTATGGCTACACCTTC.

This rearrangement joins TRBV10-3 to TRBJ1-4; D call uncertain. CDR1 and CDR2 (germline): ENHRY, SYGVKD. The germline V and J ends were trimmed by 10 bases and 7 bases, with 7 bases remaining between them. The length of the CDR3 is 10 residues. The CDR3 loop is CATLGEKLFF. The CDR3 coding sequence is TGTGCCACCTTAGGTGAAAAACTGTTTTTT.

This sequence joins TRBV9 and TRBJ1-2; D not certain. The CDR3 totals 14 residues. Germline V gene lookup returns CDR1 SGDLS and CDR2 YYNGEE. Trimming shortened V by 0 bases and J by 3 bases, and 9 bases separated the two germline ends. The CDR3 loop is CASSVVTDDYGYTF. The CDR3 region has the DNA TGTGCCAGCAGCGTAGTCACAGACGACTATGGCTACACCTTC.